Below, 20 T cell receptor beta chains from the same sample are listed, as sequenced in a study of blood T cell repertoires in COVID-19. Libraries were prepared by immunoSEQ multiplex PCR; TCRdb keeps only in-frame clonotypes and omits some of them. The table has roughly 60,000 clones, roughly 72% seen once; the top ten hold 4% to 5.5%. The sequenced sample consisted of peripheral blood. These receptors were collected from a woman in her 70s with COVID-19, enrolled during active disease.

This clone appeared once. The rearrangement links TRBV10-3 to TRBJ2-1; 8 nucleotides align to TRBD2. The CDR3 loop spans 16 amino acids. Germline V lookup: CDR1 ENHRY, CDR2 SYGVKD. The J segment lost 3 bases and the V segment lost 7 bases, leaving 11 bases of the junction unmatched. In nucleotides, the CDR3 is TGTGCCATCAAGCGGGACGGGGGGGGATTCTACAATGAGCAGTTCTTC. Protein: CAIKRDGGGFYNEQFF.

This chain's CDR3 is CASSQAADRGETQYF. The CDR3 DNA is TGTGCCAGCAGCCAAGCCGCGGACAGGGGAGAGACCCAGTACTTC. The chain recombines TRBV14 with TRBJ2-5, with 9 bases identical to TRBD1. Per the germline V gene, CDR1 is SGHDN and CDR2 is FVKESK. The V gene end was trimmed by 1 base and the J gene end by 4 bases; junction bases not matched to a gene: 4. The CDR3 contains 15 residues. The full variable domain, rest sourced from reference TRBV14 and TRBJ2-5, is EAGVTQFPSHSVIEKGQTVTLRCDPISGHDNLYWYRRVMGKEIKFLLHFVKESKQDESGMPNNRFLAERTGGTYSTLKVQPAELEDSGVYFCASSQAADRGETQYFGPGTRLLVL.

The chain joins TRBV5-1 to TRBJ2-7, with D possibly TRBD2 on 6 matching bases. CDR3 length: 12 amino acids. V was shortened by 0 bases and J by 6 bases, with 7 bases between the two germline ends. Per germline, CDR1 SGHRS and CDR2 YFSETQ. The CDR3 DNA reads TGCGCCAGCAGCTTGGGCGGGATCGAGCAGTACTTC. Translating it yields CASSLGGIEQYF.

The rearrangement uses TRBV7-8 and TRBJ2-1; tentative D call: TRBD2 (5 bases). The germline V and J ends were trimmed by 2 bases and 4 bases, with 12 bases remaining between them. CDR3 length equals 15 residues. CDR1 is SGHVS and CDR2 is FQNEAQ in the germline V gene. For the CDR3, the DNA is TGTGCCAGCAGCTTAACCGGGGTTAATTACAATGAGCAGTTCTTC. It specifies CASSLTGVNYNEQFF.

This clone was detected only a few times. J is TRBJ2-7 and V is TRBV6-2 or TRBV6-3, with a possible D match to TRBD2 (5 bases). Trimming removed 0 bases from V and 1 base from J, with 13 bases in between. The germline CDR1 and CDR2 sequences are MNHEY and SVGEGT. The CDR3 covers 16 residues. The chain's CDR3 is CASSYSSRGNSYEQYF. The CDR3 bases are TGTGCCAGCAGTTACTCGAGCCGGGGTAATTCCTACGAGCAGTACTTC.

J is TRBJ1-4 and V is TRBV2; D gene ambiguous. The V end was cut by 3 bases, the J end by 5 bases, with 7 bases between. There are 13 residues in the CDR3. Per germline, CDR1 SNHLY and CDR2 FYNNEI. CDR3 protein: CASSDIRNEKLFF. Written as DNA, the CDR3 is TGTGCCAGCAGTGATATTAGAAATGAAAAACTGTTTTTT.

The gene calls are TRBV19 and TRBJ2-2, with D unresolved. The germline V gene encodes CDR1 LNHDA and CDR2 SQIVND (reference sequence). This CDR3 is 15 amino acids long. V dropped 3 bases and J dropped 1 base, with 9 bases sitting between them. CDR3 nucleotides: TGTGCCAGTAGTATTGGGCACGTGAACACCGGGGAGCTGTTTTTT. This codes for CASSIGHVNTGELFF.

V and J are TRBV2 and TRBJ1-5; 8 bases map to TRBD1. The germline gives CDR1 SNHLY, CDR2 FYNNEI. With 6 bases clipped from V and 7 bases from J, the junction kept 8 bases outside the gene matches. This CDR3 has 14 residues. Here the CDR3 DNA reads TGTGCCAGCAGGGCAGGACAGGGAGGGCAGCCCCAGCATTTT. This codes for CASRAGQGGQPQHF.

This clone was seen once. This rearrangement joins TRBV5-1 to TRBJ1-2; TRBD1 matches at 9 bases. CDR1 and CDR2 (germline): SGHRS, YFSETQ. This CDR3 has 13 amino acids. The trim removed 5 bases at V and 6 bases at J, leaving 5 bases unmatched. CDR3 sequence: CASRVDRGHGYTF. The CDR3 DNA is TGCGCCAGCAGGGTGGACAGGGGTCATGGCTACACCTTC.

This chain uses TRBV11-2 with TRBJ2-7; 7 bases agree with TRBD1. After removal of 5 bases from V and 3 bases from J, the junction contained 7 bases not matched to a gene. CDR3 length equals 14 residues. The germline V gene encodes CDR1 SGHAT and CDR2 FQNNGV. The CDR3 is CASSLDRLSYEQYV. CDR3 in DNA: TGTGCCAGCAGCCTGGACAGGCTTAGCTACGAGCAGTACGTC.

This chain links TRBV6-2 or TRBV6-3 with TRBJ2-5; tentatively, D is TRBD2 (5 bases). The germline V gene encodes CDR1 MNHEY and CDR2 SVGEGT. Trimming cost V 2 bases and J 5 bases, with 12 bases left between them. The CDR3 sequence is 14 residues long. The CDR3 coding sequence is TGTGCCAGCAGTTACGGCGGGCTTGGTGAGACCCAGTACTTC. This encodes CASSYGGLGETQYF.

This clone was detected once. This chain connects TRBV6-4 to TRBJ2-1; D might be TRBD1 (6 bases). Per the germline V gene, CDR1 is MRHNA and CDR2 is SNTAGT. The length of the CDR3 is 14 residues. The V and J ends lost 5 bases and 0 bases respectively, with 8 bases between them. The CDR3 is CASSLDSSYNEQFF. DNA for the CDR3: TGTGCCAGCAGTCTGGACAGCTCCTACAATGAGCAGTTCTTC.

This clone was counted a few times. The gene calls are TRBV19 and TRBJ2-3; 12 bases are shared with TRBD2. The germline V gene has CDR1 LNHDA and CDR2 SQIVND (reference sequence). This CDR3 is built from 16 residues. V trimming: 2 bases; J trimming: 3 bases; junction bases outside the gene matches: 3. The CDR3 nucleotides are TGTGCCAGTAGTATATGGCTAGCGGGAGGGACAGATACGCAGTATTTT. It specifies CASSIWLAGGTDTQYF.

This rearrangement joins TRBV5-1 to TRBJ2-2; TRBD1 agrees at 7 bases. V shed 5 bases and J 4 bases; nucleotides not matched to a gene: 8. This CDR3 has 15 residues. Looked up from germline, CDR1 is SGHRS and CDR2 is YFSETQ. The CDR3 reads CASRSETGTTGELFF. CDR3 in DNA: TGCGCCAGCAGGTCCGAGACAGGGACCACCGGGGAGCTGTTTTTT.

The CDR3, as DNA: TGTGCCAGCAGCTCGGGAGGGCCTAGCACCGGGGAGCTGTTTTTT. Residues: CASSSGGPSTGELFF. V gene TRBV7-9 combines with J gene TRBJ2-2, with 8 bases identical to TRBD2. From germline, CDR1 is SEHNR and CDR2 FQNEAQ (reference sequence). V lost 4 bases to trimming and J lost 4 bases; unmatched junction nucleotides: 5. The CDR3 has 15 residues. The full variable domain, its missing parts supplied by reference TRBV7-9 and TRBJ2-2, is DTGVSQNPRHKITKRGQNVTFRCDPISEHNRLYWYRQTLGQGPEFLTYFQNEAQLEKSRLLSDRFSAERPKGSFSTLEIQRTEQGDSAMYLCASSSGGPSTGELFFGEGSRLTVL.

Comments on this clone: A read error may account for a junction end that differs from germline. The V and J genes are TRBV7-7 and TRBJ2-6; 9 nucleotides agree with TRBD2. Germline CDR1 reads SSHAT; CDR2 reads FNYEAQ (reference sequence). The CDR3 contains 17 residues. The DNA for the CDR3 is TGTGCTAGCAGCCCCGCGGGACTAGCAGGGGGGGCCAACGTCCTGACTTTC. Translating gives CASSPAGLAGGANVLTF.

As regards this clone: The same CDR3 can be traced to other DNA sequences in this sample. The chain has TRBV18 and TRBJ2-3; possibly TRBD2 for D (5 bases). Looked up from germline, CDR1 is KGHSH and CDR2 is LQKENI. The CDR3 contains 15 residues. The V end lost 2 bases, the J end lost 2 bases, and 11 bases lay between the germline ends. CDR3 amino acids: CASSPGGRNTDTQYF. As DNA, the CDR3 is TGTGCCAGCTCACCAGGTGGGAGAAACACAGATACGCAGTATTTT.

This clone has only a few counts. The chain couples TRBV6-6 to TRBJ1-2, with 8 bases matching TRBD1. V was clipped by 5 bases and J by 4 bases; unmatched bases: 18. The CDR3 loop spans 18 amino acids. Germline loops: CDR1 MNHNY, CDR2 SVGAGI (reference sequence). CDR3 nucleotides: TGTGCCAGCAGTCCCATCCCGGGACAGGCGCTAAGACCCTATGGCTACACCTTC. Translated, it gives CASSPIPGQALRPYGYTF.

The chain links TRBV19 to TRBJ1-1, with 8 nucleotides matching TRBD1. The ends lost 7 bases at V and 10 bases at J; junction bases unmatched: 11. Per germline, CDR1 LNHDA and CDR2 SQIVND (reference sequence). The CDR3 is 13 residues long. The CDR3 DNA is TGTGCCAGTACCACAGGGGGGTTTTTTGGAGCTTTCTTT. Amino acid sequence: CASTTGGFFGAFF.

The V gene is TRBV7-8, the J gene TRBJ2-1; 7 nucleotides agree with TRBD2. CDR3 length equals 17 residues. The germline V gene has CDR1 SGHVS and CDR2 FQNEAQ. V shed 4 bases, J shed 4 bases, and the junction held 13 bases outside the gene matches. For the CDR3, the DNA is TGTGCCAGCAGCTCAACCTCCCGGCTAGCGGTGTACAATGAGCAGTTCTTC. Translation gives CASSSTSRLAVYNEQFF.